The T cell receptor (beta chain) described here comes from a study of T cell changes during pregnancy in multiple sclerosis. CDR1 GTSNPN and CDR2 SVGIG come from the germline V gene (reference sequence). This CDR3 has 15 amino acids. V dropped 0 bases and J dropped 2 bases, with 14 bases sitting between them. Some clones are missing from TCRdb's copy, which holds only in-frame ones; the method was immunoSEQ multiplex PCR. The sample has about 100,000 clones, 85% to 95% seen once. The rearrangement joins TRBV30 to TRBJ2-7; D unclear. Specimen: peripheral blood, collected in the second trimester of pregnancy. This TCR derives from a female donor with multiple sclerosis, enrolled in a pregnancy study. The CDR3, as DNA: TGTGCCTGGAGTGTAACGAGGCCTGGTCCCTACGAGCAGTACTTC. This sequence encodes CAWSVTRPGPYEQYF.